The clone carrying this T cell receptor (beta chain) was detected once. This record belongs to a study of Ad26.COV2.S vaccination and SARS-CoV-2 variants. Overall study context: By the intramuscular route, Ad26.COV2.S was given once, or twice 56 days apart.

Specified treatment: around 19 received Ad26.COV2.S at low or high dose, single or two shots; 5 received placebo; per-sample allocation not given. After the first vaccine or placebo injection, samples were drawn on day 63. Profiled with immunoSEQ multiplex PCR; TCRdb holds only in-frame clones, not every one. There are hundreds of thousands of clones in the sample; 89% occur only once, and about 2.5% lies in the top ten. The length of the CDR3 is 16 residues. With 3 bases removed from V and 5 bases from J, the gap between germline ends came to 22 bases. Germline values: CDR1 GTSNPN, CDR2 SVGIG (reference sequence).

The clonotype comes from a person aged 18 to 59 who received the Ad26.COV2.S COVID-19 vaccine or a placebo. V is TRBV30 and J is TRBJ2-5; the D call may be TRBD1 or TRBD2 (6 bases each). The sequencing used peripheral blood, collected in a trial of Ad26.COV2.S vaccine versus placebo. The CDR3 protein is CAWSPPTGTAAETQYF. In DNA form, the CDR3 reads TGTGCCTGGAGCCCCCCTACAGGGACTGCAGCGGAGACCCAGTACTTC.